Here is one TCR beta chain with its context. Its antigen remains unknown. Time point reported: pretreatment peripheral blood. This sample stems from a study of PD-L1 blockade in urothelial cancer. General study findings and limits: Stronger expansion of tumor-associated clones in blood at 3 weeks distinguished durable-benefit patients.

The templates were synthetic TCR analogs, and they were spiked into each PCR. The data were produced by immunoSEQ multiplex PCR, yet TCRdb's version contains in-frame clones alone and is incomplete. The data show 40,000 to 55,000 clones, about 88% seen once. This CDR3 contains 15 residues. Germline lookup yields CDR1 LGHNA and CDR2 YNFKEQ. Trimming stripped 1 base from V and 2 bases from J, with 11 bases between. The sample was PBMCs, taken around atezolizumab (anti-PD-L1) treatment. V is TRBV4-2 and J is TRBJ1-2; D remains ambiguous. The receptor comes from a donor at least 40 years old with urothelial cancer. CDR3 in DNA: TGTGCCAGCAGCCAAGCGGGCGGGAAAAACTATGGCTACACCTTC. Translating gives CASSQAGGKNYGYTF.